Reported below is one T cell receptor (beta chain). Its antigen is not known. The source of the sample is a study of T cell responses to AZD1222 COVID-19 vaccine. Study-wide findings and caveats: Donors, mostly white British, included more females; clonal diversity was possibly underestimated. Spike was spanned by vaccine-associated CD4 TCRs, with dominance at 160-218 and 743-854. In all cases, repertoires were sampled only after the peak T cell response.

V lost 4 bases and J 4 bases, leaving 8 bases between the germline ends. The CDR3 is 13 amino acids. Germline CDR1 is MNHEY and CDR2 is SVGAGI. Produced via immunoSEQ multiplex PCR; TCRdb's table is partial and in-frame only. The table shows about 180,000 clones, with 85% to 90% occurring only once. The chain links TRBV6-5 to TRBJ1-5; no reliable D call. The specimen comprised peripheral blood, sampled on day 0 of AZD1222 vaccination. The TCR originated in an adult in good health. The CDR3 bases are TGTGCCAGCAGTTTTTCGCAAAATCAGCCCCAGCATTTT. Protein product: CASSFSQNQPQHF.